The source of this T cell receptor beta chain is a study of OX40 agonist ivuxolimab in advanced cancers. Across the study: The dose of intravenous ivuxolimab that patients received every 2 weeks ranged from 0.01 to 10 mg/kg.

Autoimmune disease history or systemic immunosuppression meant exclusion. The CDR3 has 13 residues. V shed 6 bases and J shed 7 bases, with 13 bases lying between them. Per the germline V gene, CDR1 is MNHEY and CDR2 is SVGAGI. Study-level results: Low levels of normalized T-cell clonal expansion also appeared in some nonresponders.

The repertoire was sequenced with immunoSEQ multiplex PCR; TCRdb's copy has only in-frame clones and lacks some. The profile covers approximately 50,000 clones, with approximately 91% appearing a single time and about 0.77% taken by the ten largest. Concerning this clone itself: The antigen is undetermined.

The chain recombines TRBV6-5 with TRBJ1-5; the D is unclear. The receptor comes from an adult with an advanced solid tumor such as melanoma, head and neck, liver or kidney cancer. The sample was CD4+ or CD8+ T cells sorted from blood, taken in a trial of the OX40 agonist ivuxolimab. As DNA, the CDR3 is TGTGCCAGCAGGCCCCGGCCGGGACAGCCCCAGCATTTT. This gives the protein CASRPRPGQPQHF.